This T cell receptor beta chain was sequenced during a study of blood T cell repertoires in COVID-19. Study at large: PBMCs, B-cell-depleted T cells, or T cells provided the cDNA or gDNA that made up the material.

Only in-frame clones appear in the TCRdb table, and some are missing; sequencing was by immunoSEQ multiplex PCR. The repertoire has under 250,000 clones, about 89% of them found once; the top ten carry about 1.6%. After removal of 1 base from V and 10 bases from J, the junction contained 16 bases not matched to a gene. Germline values: CDR1 SGHAT, CDR2 FQNNGV. This CDR3 is 17 amino acids long. The sequenced sample consisted of peripheral blood. The source is a woman in her sixties who had recovered from COVID-19. The J gene is TRBJ2-1, the V gene TRBV11-2, with 7 bases aligning to TRBD1. The chain's CDR3 is CASSLGSRSGKTGEQFF. The DNA for the CDR3 is TGTGCCAGCAGCTTAGGGTCTAGATCGGGCAAGACAGGGGAGCAGTTCTTC.